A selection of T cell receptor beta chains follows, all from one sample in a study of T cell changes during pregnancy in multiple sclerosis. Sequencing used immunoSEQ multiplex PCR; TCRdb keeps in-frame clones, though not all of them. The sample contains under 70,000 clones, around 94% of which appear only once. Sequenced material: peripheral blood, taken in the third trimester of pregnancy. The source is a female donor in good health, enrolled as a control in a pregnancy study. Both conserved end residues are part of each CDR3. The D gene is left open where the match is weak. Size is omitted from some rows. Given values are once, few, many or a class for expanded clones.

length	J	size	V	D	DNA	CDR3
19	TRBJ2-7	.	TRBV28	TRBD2	TGTGCCAGCTCCTATGGGGCTAGCGGGAGTTTGCAGAGGGACTACGAGCAGTACTTC	CASSYGASGSLQRDYEQYF
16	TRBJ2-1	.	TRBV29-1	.	TGCAGCGTTGAAGATCTTTCGGCTAGCTCCTACAATGAGCAGTTCTTC	CSVEDLSASSYNEQFF
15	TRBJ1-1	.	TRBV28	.	TGTGCCAGCAGTTCGGACAGCCTCGGGTCCACTGAAGCTTTCTTT	CASSSDSLGSTEAFF
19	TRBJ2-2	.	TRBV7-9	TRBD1	TGTGCCAGCAGCTTACAGGGGGCTAAGGCAGGGCGACACACCGGGGAGCTGTTTTTT	CASSLQGAKAGRHTGELFF
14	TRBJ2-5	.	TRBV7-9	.	TGTGCCAGCAGCTTAGACCGGGATCGGGAGACCCAGTACTTC	CASSLDRDRETQYF
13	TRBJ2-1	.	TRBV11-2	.	TGTGCCAGCAGCTTATCCCTCGACAATGAGCAGTTCTTC	CASSLSLDNEQFF
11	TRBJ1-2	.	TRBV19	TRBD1	TGTGCCACCACAGGGGTCTATGGCTACACCTTC	CATTGVYGYTF
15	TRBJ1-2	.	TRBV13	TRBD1	TGTGCCAGCAGCTGGGGGACAGGGGGCTCGAGGGGCTACACCTTC	CASSWGTGGSRGYTF
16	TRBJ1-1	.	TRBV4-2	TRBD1	TGTGCCAGCAGCCAACCACAGGGGCAGCTGAACACTGAAGCTTTCTTT	CASSQPQGQLNTEAFF
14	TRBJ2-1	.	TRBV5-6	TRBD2	TGTGCCAGCAGGTCTAGCGGGACACTTATGGTGCAGTTCTTC	CASRSSGTLMVQFF
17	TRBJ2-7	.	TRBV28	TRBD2	TGTGCCAGCAGTTTCCCCACCCAAGCGGGGGAGACCTACGAGCAGTACTTC	CASSFPTQAGETYEQYF
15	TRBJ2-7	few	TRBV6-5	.	TGTGCCAGCAGTCCCCTCGAGGGGGTGGGCTACGAGCAGTACTTC	CASSPLEGVGYEQYF
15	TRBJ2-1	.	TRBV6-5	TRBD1	TGTGCCAGCAGTTATGTGACAGGGGGCAACAATGAGCAGTTCTTC	CASSYVTGGNNEQFF
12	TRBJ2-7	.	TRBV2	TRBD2	TGTGCCAGCACGGAGCGGGGCTACGAGCAGTACTTC	CASTERGYEQYF
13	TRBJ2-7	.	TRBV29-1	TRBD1	TGCAGCGGCCAGCCGGGACAGGGGCGCGAGCAGTACTTC	CSGQPGQGREQYF
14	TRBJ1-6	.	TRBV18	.	TGTGCCAGCTCACTTCAGGGATTTAATTCACCCCTCCACTTT	CASSLQGFNSPLHF
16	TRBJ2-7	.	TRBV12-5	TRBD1	TGTGCTAGTGGACATCAAACCGGGACAGGTCGCTACGAGCAGTACTTC	CASGHQTGTGRYEQYF
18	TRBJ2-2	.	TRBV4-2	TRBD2	TGTGCCAGCAGCCAAGATTTGCTAGCGGGGGGACACACCGGGGAGCTGTTTTTT	CASSQDLLAGGHTGELFF
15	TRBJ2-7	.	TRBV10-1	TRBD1	TGCGCCAGCACGTCTCCGGGACAGGGTTTCTACGAGCAGTACTTC	CASTSPGQGFYEQYF
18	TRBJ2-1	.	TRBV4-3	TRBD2	TGCGCCAGCAGCCAAGATCTTCCTGGGACTAGAGGAAACAATGAGCAGTTCTTC	CASSQDLPGTRGNNEQFF
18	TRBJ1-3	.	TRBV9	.	TGTGCCAGCAGCGTAGCGGGCTCAGGCAACGCGGGCGGAAACACCATATATTTT	CASSVAGSGNAGGNTIYF
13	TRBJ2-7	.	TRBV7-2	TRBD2	TGTGCCAGCAGCTTATGGCGCGGGAGCGAGCAGTACTTC	CASSLWRGSEQYF
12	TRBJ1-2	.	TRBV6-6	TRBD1	TGTGCCAGCAGTCCCCAGGGGGGCGGCTACACCTTC	CASSPQGGGYTF
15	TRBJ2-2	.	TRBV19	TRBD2	TGTGCCAGTAGTGAACGGGGGGGGCCGGCCGGGGAGCTGTTTTTT	CASSERGGPAGELFF
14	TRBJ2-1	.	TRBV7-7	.	TGTGCTAGCAGGAGGGGGCTCACCTACAATGAGCAGTTCTTC	CASRRGLTYNEQFF
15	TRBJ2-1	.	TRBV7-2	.	TGTGCCAGCAGCTCCCGGAGACTAGGGGACAATGAGCAGTTCTTC	CASSSRRLGDNEQFF
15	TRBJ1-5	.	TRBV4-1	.	TGCGCCAGCAGCCAAGAAGTGATAGCTAATCAGCCCCAGCATTTT	CASSQEVIANQPQHF